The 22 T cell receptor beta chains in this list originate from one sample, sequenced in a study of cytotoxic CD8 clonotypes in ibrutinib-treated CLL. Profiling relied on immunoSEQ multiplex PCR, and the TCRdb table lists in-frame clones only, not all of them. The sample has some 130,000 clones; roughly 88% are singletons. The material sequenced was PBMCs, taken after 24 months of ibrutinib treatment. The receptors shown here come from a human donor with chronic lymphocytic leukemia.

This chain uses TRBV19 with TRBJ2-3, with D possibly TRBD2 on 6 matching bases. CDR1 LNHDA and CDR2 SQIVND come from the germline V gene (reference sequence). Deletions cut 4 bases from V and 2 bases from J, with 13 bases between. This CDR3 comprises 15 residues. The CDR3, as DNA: TGTGCCAGTAGTAATAGGGACTTACTCACAGATACGCAGTATTTT. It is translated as CASSNRDLLTDTQYF.

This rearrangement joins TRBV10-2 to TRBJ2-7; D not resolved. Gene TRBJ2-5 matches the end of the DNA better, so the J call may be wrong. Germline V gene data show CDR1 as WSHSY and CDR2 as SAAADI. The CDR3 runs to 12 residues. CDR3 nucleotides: TGCGCCAGCAGCCGAGACTCAAGGACCCAGTACTTC. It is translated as CASSRDSRTQYF.

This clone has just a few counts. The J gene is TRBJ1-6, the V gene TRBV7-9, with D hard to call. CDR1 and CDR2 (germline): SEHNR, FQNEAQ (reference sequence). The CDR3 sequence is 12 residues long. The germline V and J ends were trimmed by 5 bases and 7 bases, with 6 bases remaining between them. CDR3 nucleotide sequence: TGTGCCAGCAGCCTCCCGAATTCACCCCTCCACTTT. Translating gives CASSLPNSPLHF.

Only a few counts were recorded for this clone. The CDR3 sequence is CASSLFTGVYGYTF. DNA of the CDR3: TGTGCCAGCAGCTTATTCACCGGGGTCTATGGCTACACCTTC. This rearrangement joins TRBV7-9 to TRBJ1-2; D not resolved. V lost 2 bases and J 4 bases, leaving 11 bases between the germline ends. Germline-derived CDR1 and CDR2 are SEHNR and FQNEAQ (reference sequence). This CDR3 has 14 residues.

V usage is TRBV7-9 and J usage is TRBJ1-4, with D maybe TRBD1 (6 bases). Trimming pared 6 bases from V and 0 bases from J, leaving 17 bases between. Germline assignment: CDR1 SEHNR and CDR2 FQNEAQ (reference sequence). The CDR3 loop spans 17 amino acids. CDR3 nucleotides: TGTGCCAGCAGTCTTCCGGGACAACCTGCAACTAATGAAAAACTGTTTTTT. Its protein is CASSLPGQPATNEKLFF.

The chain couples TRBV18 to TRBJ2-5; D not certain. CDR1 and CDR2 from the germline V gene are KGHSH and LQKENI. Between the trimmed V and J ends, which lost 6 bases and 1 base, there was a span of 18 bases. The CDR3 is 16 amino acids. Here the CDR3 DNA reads TGTGCCAGCTCCCCATGGGCTACAGTGGGCCAAGAGACCCAGTACTTC. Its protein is CASSPWATVGQETQYF.

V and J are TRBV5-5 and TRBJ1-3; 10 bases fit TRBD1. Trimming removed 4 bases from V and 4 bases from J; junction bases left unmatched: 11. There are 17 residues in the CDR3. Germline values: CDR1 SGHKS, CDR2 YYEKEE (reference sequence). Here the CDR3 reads CASSPTPGQGSGNTIYF. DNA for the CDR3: TGTGCCAGCAGCCCAACTCCGGGACAGGGGTCGGGAAACACCATATATTTT.

For the CDR3, the DNA is TGTGCCAGCAGCGAAAACAGGGGGGTTAATCAGCCCCAGCATTTT. It codes for CASSENRGVNQPQHF. The V gene is TRBV5-6, the J gene TRBJ1-5, with 8 bases matching TRBD1. CDR3 size: 15 residues. Trimming removed 4 bases from V and 4 bases from J; junction bases left unmatched: 7. From germline, CDR1 is SGHDT and CDR2 YYEEEE.

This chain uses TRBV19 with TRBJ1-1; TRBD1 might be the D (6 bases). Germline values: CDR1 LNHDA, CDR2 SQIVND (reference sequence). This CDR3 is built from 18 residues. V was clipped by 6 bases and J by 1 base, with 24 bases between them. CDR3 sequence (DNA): TGTGCCAGTAGCTTCAACTCCGGAGGTGGCAGGGGGAACACTGAAGCTTTCTTT. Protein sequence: CASSFNSGGGRGNTEAFF.

The CDR3: CAWSFGDQGEQYF. The CDR3 DNA sequence: TGTGCCTGGAGTTTTGGGGACCAGGGCGAGCAGTACTTC. The chain recombines TRBV30 with TRBJ2-7; either TRBD1 or TRBD2 may supply D (5 bases each). Per germline, CDR1 GTSNPN and CDR2 SVGIG (reference sequence). This CDR3 has 13 amino acids. With 2 bases removed from V and 6 bases from J, the gap between germline ends came to 14 bases.

The CDR3 sequence: CASSLAGTNPKETQYF. CDR3 in DNA: TGTGCCAGCAGCTTAGCGGGGACTAATCCCAAAGAGACCCAGTACTTC. V usage is TRBV7-6 and J usage is TRBJ2-5, with 7 bases identical to TRBD2. The CDR3 has 16 amino acids. CDR1 and CDR2 from the germline V gene are SGHVS and FNYEAQ. Trimming removed 0 bases from V and 3 bases from J; junction bases left unmatched: 7.

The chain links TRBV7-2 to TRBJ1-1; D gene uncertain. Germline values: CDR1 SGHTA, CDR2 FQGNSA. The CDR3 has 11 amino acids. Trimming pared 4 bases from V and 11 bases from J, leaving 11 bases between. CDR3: CASSSGYGAFF. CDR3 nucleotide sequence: TGTGCCAGCAGCTCAGGATATGGGGCTTTCTTT.

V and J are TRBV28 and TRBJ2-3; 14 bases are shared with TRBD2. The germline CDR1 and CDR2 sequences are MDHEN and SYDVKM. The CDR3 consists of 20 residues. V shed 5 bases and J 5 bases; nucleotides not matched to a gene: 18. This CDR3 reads CASSHKILGLAGGEGDTQYF. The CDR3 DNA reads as TGTGCCAGCAGTCACAAAATATTAGGACTAGCGGGGGGCGAGGGAGATACGCAGTATTTT.

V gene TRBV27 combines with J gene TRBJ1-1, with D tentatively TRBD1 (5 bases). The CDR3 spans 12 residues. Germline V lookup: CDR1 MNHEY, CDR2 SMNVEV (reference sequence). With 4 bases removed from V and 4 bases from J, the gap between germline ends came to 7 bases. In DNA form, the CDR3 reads TGTGCCAGCAGTTCGACAGTCACTGAAGCTTTCTTT. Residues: CASSSTVTEAFF.

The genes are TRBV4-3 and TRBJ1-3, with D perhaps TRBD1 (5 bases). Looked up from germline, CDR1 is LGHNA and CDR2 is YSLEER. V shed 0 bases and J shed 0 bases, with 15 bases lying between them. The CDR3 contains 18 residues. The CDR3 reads CASSQEFVQATSGNTIYF. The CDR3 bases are TGCGCCAGCAGCCAAGAGTTTGTACAGGCCACCTCTGGAAACACCATATATTTT.

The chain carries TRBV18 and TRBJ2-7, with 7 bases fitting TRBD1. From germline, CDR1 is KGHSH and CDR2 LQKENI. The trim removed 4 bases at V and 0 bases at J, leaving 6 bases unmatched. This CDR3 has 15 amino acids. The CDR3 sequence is CASSQMTGNSYEQYF. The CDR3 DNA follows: TGTGCCAGCTCACAGATGACAGGGAACTCCTACGAGCAGTACTTC. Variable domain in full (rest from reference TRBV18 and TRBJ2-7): NAGVMQNPRHLVRRRGQEARLRCSPMKGHSHVYWYRQLPEEGLKFMVYLQKENIIDESGMPKERFSAEFPKEGPSILRIQQVVRGDSAAYFCASSQMTGNSYEQYFGPGTRLTVT.

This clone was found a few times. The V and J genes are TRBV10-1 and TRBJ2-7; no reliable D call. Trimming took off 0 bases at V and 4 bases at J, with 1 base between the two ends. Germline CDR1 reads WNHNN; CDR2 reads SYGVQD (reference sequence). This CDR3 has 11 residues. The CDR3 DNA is TGCGCCAGCAGTGAGTCGTACGAGCAGTACTTC. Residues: CASSESYEQYF.

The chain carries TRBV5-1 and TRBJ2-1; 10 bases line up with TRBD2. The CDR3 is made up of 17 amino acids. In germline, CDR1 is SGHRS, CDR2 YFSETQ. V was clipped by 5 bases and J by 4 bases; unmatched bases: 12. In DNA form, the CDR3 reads TGCGCCAGCAGTAAGGGACTAGCGAAGACAACTTACAATGAGCAGTTCTTC. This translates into CASSKGLAKTTYNEQFF.

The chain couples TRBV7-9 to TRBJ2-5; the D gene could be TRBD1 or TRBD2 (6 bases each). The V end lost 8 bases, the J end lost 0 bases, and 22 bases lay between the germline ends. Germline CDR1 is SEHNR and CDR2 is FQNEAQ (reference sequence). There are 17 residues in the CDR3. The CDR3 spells CASGPGAGAKNQETQYF. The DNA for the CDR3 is TGTGCCAGCGGTCCGGGGGCCGGGGCGAAGAACCAAGAGACCCAGTACTTC.

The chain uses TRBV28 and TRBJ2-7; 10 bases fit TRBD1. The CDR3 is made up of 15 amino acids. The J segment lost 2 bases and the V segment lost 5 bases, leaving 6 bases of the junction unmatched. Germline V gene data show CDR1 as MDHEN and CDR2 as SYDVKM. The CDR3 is CASSGGTGAPYEQYF. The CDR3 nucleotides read TGTGCCAGCAGTGGTGGGACAGGGGCGCCCTACGAGCAGTACTTC.

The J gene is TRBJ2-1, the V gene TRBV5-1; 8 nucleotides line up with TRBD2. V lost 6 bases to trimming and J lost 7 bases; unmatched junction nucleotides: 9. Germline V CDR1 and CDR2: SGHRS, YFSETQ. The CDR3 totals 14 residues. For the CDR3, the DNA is TGCGCCAGCAACCCCGGGGGGGGAGGGAATGAGCAGTTCTTC. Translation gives CASNPGGGGNEQFF.

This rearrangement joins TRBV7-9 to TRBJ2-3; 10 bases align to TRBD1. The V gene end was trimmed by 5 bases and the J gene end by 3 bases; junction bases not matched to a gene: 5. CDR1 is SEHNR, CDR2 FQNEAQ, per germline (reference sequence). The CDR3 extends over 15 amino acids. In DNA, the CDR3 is TGTGCCAGCAGCCCGACAGGGGGCGGGACAGATACGCAGTATTTT. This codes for CASSPTGGGTDTQYF.